The sequence of this TCR beta chain was determined in a study of OX40 agonist ivuxolimab in advanced cancers. At the level of the study: Ivuxolimab, which is an agonistic anti-OX40 (CD134) antibody, was administered to the patients. Patients treated during dose escalation were battling hepatocellular carcinoma, melanoma, renal cell or head and neck cancer. Participants averaged about 60 years of age (range about 23 to 90) and were over 75% male.

Measured with immunoSEQ multiplex PCR; TCRdb has only the in-frame clones, and not every one. The sample contains about 40,000 clones, about 86% of which appear only once. Autoimmune disease history or systemic immunosuppression disqualified patients. The CDR3 length is 15 residues. Trimming stripped 4 bases from V and 3 bases from J, with 16 bases between. The germline V gene encodes CDR1 SGHRS and CDR2 YFSETQ. The rearrangement joins TRBV5-1 to TRBJ1-2; D perhaps matches TRBD1 (5 bases). The receptor's source is an adult with an advanced solid tumor such as melanoma, head and neck, liver or kidney cancer. This specimen was CD4+ or CD8+ T cells sorted from blood, taken in a trial of the OX40 agonist ivuxolimab. The CDR3 region has the DNA TGCGCCAGCAGCCCCCGGACATCTGGTGACTATGGCTACACCTTC. This encodes CASSPRTSGDYGYTF.